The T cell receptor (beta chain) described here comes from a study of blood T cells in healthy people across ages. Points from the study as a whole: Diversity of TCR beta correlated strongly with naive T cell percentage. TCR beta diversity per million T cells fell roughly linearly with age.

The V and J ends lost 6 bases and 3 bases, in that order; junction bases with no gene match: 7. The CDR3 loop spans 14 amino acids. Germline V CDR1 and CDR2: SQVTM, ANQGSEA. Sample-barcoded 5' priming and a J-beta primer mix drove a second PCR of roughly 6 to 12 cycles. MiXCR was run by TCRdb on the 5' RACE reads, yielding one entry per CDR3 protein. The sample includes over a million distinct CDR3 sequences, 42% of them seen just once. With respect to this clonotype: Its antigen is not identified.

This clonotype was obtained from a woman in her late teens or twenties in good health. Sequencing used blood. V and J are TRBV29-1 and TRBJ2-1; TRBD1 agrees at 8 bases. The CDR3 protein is CSVNRGTGYNEQFF. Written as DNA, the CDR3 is TGCAGCGTGAACCGCGGGACAGGCTACAATGAGCAGTTCTTC.